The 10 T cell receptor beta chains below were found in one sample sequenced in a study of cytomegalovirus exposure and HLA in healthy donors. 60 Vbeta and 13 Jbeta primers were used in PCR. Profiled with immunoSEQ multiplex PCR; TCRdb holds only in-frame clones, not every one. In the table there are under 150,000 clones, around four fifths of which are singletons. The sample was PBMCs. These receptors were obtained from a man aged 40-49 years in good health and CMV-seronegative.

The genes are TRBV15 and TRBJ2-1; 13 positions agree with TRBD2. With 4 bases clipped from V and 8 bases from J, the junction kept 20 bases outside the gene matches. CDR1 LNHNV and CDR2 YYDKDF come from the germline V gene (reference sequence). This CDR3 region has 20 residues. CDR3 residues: CATSTSPGLAGRGGGDEQFF. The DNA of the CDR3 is TGTGCCACCAGCACCTCCCCGGGACTAGCGGGGAGGGGGGGAGGAGATGAGCAGTTCTTC. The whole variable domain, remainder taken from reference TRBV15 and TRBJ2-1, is DAMVIQNPRYQVTQFGKPVTLSCSQTLNHNVMYWYQQKSSQAPKLLFHYYDKDFNNEADTPDNFQSRRPNTSFCFLDIRSPGLGDTAMYLCATSTSPGLAGRGGGDEQFFGPGTRLTVL.

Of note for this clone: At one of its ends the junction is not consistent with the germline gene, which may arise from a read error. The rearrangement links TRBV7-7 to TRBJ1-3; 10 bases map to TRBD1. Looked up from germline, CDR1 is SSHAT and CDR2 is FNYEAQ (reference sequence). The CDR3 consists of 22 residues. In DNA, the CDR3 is TGTGCTAGCACCTTGGAGGATAAACTCCGGGACAGGGGACATACCTCTGGAAACACCATATATTTT. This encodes CASTLEDKLRDRGHTSGNTIYF.

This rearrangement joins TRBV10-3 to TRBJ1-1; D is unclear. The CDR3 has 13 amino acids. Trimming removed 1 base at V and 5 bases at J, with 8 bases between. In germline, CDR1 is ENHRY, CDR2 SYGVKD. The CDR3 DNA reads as TGTGCCATCAGTGAGTTCGGGGTTACTGAAGCTTTCTTT. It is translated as CAISEFGVTEAFF.

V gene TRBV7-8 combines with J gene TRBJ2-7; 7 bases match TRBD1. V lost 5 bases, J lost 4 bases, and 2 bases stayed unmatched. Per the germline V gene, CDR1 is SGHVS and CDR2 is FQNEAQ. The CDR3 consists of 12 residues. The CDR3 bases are TGTGCCAGCAGCCCCAGGGGGTACGAGCAGTACTTC. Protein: CASSPRGYEQYF. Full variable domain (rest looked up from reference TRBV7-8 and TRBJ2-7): GAGVSQSPRYKVAKRGQDVALRCDPISGHVSLFWYQQALGQGPEFLTYFQNEAQLDKSGLPSDRFFAERPEGSVSTLKIQRTQQEDSAVYLCASSPRGYEQYFGPGTRLTVT.

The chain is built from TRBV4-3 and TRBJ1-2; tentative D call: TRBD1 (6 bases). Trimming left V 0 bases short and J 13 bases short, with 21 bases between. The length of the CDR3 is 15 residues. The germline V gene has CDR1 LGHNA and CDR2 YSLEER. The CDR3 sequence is CASSQDRDPVGAVTF. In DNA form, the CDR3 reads TGCGCCAGCAGCCAAGATAGGGATCCTGTGGGGGCGGTCACCTTC.

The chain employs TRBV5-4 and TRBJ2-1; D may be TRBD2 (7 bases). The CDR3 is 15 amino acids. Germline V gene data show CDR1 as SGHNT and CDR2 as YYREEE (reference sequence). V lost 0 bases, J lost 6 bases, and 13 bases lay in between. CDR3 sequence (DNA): TGTGCCAGCAGCTTGGGGGGGGGCCTGGCCAATGAGCAGTTCTTC. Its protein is CASSLGGGLANEQFF.

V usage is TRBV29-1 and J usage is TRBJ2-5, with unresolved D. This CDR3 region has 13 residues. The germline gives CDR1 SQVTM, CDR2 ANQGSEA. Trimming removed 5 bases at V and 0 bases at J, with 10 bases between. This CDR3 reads CSVLFPDQETQYF. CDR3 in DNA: TGCAGCGTTCTGTTCCCGGACCAAGAGACCCAGTACTTC.

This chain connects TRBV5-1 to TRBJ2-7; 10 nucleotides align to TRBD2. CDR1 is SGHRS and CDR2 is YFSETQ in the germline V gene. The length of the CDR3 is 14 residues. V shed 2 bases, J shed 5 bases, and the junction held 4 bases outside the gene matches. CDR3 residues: CASSLASGSDEQYF. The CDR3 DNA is TGCGCCAGCAGCTTAGCTAGCGGGAGCGACGAGCAGTACTTC.

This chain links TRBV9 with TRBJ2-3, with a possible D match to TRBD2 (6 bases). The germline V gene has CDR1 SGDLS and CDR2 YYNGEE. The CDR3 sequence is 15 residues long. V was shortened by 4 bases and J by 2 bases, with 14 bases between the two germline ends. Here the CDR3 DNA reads TGTGCCAGCAGCCAAACGGGGGAGCACACAGATACGCAGTATTTT. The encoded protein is CASSQTGEHTDTQYF.

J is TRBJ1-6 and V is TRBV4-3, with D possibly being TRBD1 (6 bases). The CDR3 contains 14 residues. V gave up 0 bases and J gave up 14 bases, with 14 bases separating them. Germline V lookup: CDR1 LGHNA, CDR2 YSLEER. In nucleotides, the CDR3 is TGCGCCAGCAGCCAAGAGACAGGCCAATTCACCCTCCACTTT. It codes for CASSQETGQFTLHF.